This is a list of T cell receptor beta chains from one sample in a study of response to subunit inactivated influenza vaccine. Via MiXCR, TCRdb re-called the RT-PCR reads, giving one row per CDR3 protein. The table includes around 570,000 distinct CDR3 sequences, roughly 10% detected once. The sample also formed part of further work on T cells expressing NK-cell markers.

The sample consisted of PBMCs from blood, taken on the day of vaccination. The receptors were gathered from a middle-aged man who received an inactivated influenza vaccine. Each CDR3 is given with its conserved first and last residue. Fields, in order: J gene, clone size, V gene, CDR3 protein. Rows give clone size only sometimes, using once, few, many, or a class for an expanded clone.

j_call: TRBJ2-7; clone_size: few; v_call: TRBV10-3; cdr3_aa: CAISPMRGEQYF
j_call: TRBJ2-2; clone_size: many; v_call: TRBV10-3; cdr3_aa: CAISPTWTGSSNTGELFF
j_call: TRBJ2-1; clone_size: .; v_call: TRBV3-1; cdr3_aa: CASSQFPLASYNEQFF
j_call: TRBJ1-5; clone_size: few; v_call: TRBV5-1; cdr3_aa: CASSLLGMANQPQHF
j_call: TRBJ2-3; clone_size: once; v_call: TRBV7-3; cdr3_aa: CASSLRPLGARTDTQYF
j_call: TRBJ2-5; clone_size: .; v_call: TRBV7-2; cdr3_aa: CASSLGVQGRETQYF
j_call: TRBJ2-3; clone_size: few; v_call: TRBV11-2; cdr3_aa: CASSFPAEGTSSWSTQYF
j_call: TRBJ2-3; clone_size: .; v_call: TRBV6-6; cdr3_aa: CASGTSPTDTQYF
j_call: TRBJ2-3; clone_size: few; v_call: TRBV4-2; cdr3_aa: CASSHDLAVAVADTQYF
j_call: TRBJ2-5; clone_size: many; v_call: TRBV9; cdr3_aa: CASSVQGTGGQETQYF
j_call: TRBJ2-3; clone_size: many; v_call: TRBV27; cdr3_aa: CASSLRLAGSTDTQYF
j_call: TRBJ2-2; clone_size: many; v_call: TRBV24-1; cdr3_aa: CATSVSGRNTGELFF
j_call: TRBJ2-3; clone_size: .; v_call: TRBV5-1; cdr3_aa: CATSLGFLAGADTQYF
j_call: TRBJ2-2; clone_size: .; v_call: TRBV2; cdr3_aa: CASSESDPNTGELFF